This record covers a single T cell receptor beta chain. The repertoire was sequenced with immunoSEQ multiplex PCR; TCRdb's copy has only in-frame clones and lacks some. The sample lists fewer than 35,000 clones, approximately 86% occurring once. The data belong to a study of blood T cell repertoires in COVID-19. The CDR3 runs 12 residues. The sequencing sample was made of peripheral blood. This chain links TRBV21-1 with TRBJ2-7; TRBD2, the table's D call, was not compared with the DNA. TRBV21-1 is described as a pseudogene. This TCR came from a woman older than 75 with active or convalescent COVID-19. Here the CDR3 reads CASSNGDYEQYF. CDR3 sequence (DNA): TGTGCCAGCAGCAACGGGGATTACGAGCAGTACTTC.